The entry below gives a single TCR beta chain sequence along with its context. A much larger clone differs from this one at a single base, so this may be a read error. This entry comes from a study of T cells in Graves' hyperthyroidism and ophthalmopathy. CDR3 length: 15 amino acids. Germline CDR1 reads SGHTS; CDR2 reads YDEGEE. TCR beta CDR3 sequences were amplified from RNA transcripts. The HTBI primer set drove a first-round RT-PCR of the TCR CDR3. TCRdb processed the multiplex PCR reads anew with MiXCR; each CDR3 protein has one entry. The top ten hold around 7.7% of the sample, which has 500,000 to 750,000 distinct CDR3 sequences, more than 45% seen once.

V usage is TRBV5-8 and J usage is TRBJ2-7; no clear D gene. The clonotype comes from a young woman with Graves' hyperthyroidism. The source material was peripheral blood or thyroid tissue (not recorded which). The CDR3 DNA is TGTGCCAACAGCCCTAACCCAGCCCGTACCTACGAGCAGTACTTC. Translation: CANSPNPARTYEQYF.